What follows describes a single T cell receptor (beta chain). The target antigen is unknown. The entry originates in a study of CXCR3-negative and CXCR3-positive naive CD8 T cells. Study observations and caveats: Naive subsets had comparable surface CD5; TCR strength was inferred from TRB CDR3 properties. Naive CXCR3-positive cells had TRB CDR3s more hydrophobic than those of CXCR3-negative naive cells. Memory, not naive, CXCR3-negative and CXCR3-positive cells differed in TRBV-TRBJ usage.

This CDR3 is 13 amino acids long. The V gene's germline CDR1 is SQVTM and CDR2 ANQGSEA. The TRB libraries of cDNA were built by UMI-labeled 5' RACE. TCRdb re-called the 5' RACE reads and catalogs CDR3 proteins one per entry, DNA excluded. The sample totals approximately 6,800 distinct CDR3 sequences. This TCR was sampled from a human donor in good health. Some clones in this sample may be carry-over from other donors' samples. Sequenced: naive CXCR3- CD8+ T cells from blood. Stated subset: CD45RO-CCR7+CD27+CD95- naive CD8+ T cells lacking CXCR3 (TNR3-). The V and J genes are TRBV29-1 and TRBJ2-6; TCRdb lists TRBD1, though no DNA is available to test this call. This CDR3 reads CSVRGAGANVLTF.